This T cell receptor beta chain was obtained from a study of blood T cell repertoires in COVID-19. About the study: Whether acute or convalescent, the COVID-19 samples came from the United States, Italy and Spain. PBMCs, B-cell-depleted T cells, or T cells provided the cDNA or gDNA that made up the material.

The authors' processing: Researchers report that nucleated cell counts were estimated from reference gene primer amplification. The repertoire was sequenced with immunoSEQ multiplex PCR; TCRdb's copy has only in-frame clones and lacks some. Clone size and the V and J calls come from that table; the DNA yielded D and trimming. The sample has about 87,000 clones; over 70% are singletons. Trimming took 10 bases from V and 1 from J, leaving 12 bases between them. From germline, CDR1 is MNHEY and CDR2 SVGAGI. This CDR3 spans 13 amino acids. The sequence was collected from a woman in her forties or fifties with acute or convalescent COVID-19. The sample consisted of peripheral blood. The chain links TRBV6-5 to TRBJ2-3; possibly TRBD1 for D (5 bases). The DNA of the CDR3 is TGTGCCATTCAGGGCAAGGGCACAGATACGCAGTATTTT. Its translation is CAIQGKGTDTQYF.